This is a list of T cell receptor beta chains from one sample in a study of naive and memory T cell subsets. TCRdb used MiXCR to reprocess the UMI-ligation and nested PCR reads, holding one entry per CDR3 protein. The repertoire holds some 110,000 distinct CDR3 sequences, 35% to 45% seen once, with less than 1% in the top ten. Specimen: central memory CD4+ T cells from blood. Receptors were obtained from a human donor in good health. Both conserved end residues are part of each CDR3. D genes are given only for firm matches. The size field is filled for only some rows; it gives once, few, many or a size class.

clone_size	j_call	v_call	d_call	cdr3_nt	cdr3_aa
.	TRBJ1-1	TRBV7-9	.	TGTGCCAGCAGCTATATCACAGGACAAAACACTGAAGCTTTCTTT	CASSYITGQNTEAFF
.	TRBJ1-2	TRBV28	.	TGTGCCAGCAGTCCGCCTGGTTTCTATGGCTACACCTTC	CASSPPGFYGYTF
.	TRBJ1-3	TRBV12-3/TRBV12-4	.	TGTGCCAGCAGTTTAGCGCTAATGGGCAGCTCCATCTCTGGAAACACCATATATTTT	CASSLALMGSSISGNTIYF
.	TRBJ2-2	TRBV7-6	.	TGTGCCAGCAGCTTAGCGGGAGGATCTACCGGGGAGCTGTTTTTT	CASSLAGGSTGELFF
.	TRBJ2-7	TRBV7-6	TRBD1	TGTGCCAGCAGTAATCTCGGACAGGGCTACGAGCAGTACTTC	CASSNLGQGYEQYF
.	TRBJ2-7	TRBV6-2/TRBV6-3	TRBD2	TGTGCCAGCAGTTACTTAGCGGGAGGGATTTACGAGCAGTACTTC	CASSYLAGGIYEQYF
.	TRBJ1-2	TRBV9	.	TGTGCCAGCAGCGTAGACCCTGCTTCTAACTATGGCTACACCTTC	CASSVDPASNYGYTF
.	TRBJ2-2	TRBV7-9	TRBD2	TGTGCCAGCAGCTATGGGACTAATACCGGGGAGCTGTTTTTT	CASSYGTNTGELFF
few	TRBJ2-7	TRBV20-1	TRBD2	TGCAGTGCCAGGCTAGCGGGAGGGCCACTGAGGGAGCAGTACTTC	CSARLAGGPLREQYF
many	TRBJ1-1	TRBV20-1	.	TGCAGTGCCCTAGGACCCTTGGGCACTGAAGCTTTCTTT	CSALGPLGTEAFF
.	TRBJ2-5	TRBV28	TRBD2	TGTGCCAGCCAAACCATACTTCGGGGGGACCAAGAGACCCAGTACTTC	CASQTILRGDQETQYF
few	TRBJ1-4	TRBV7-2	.	TGTGCCAGCAGCTTAGACAGTTCTAATGAAAAACTGTTTTTT	CASSLDSSNEKLFF
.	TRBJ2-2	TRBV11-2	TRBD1	TGTGCCAGCAGCTTAACAGGGGGCACCGGGGAGCTGTTTTTT	CASSLTGGTGELFF
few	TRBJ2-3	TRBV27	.	TGTGCCAGCAGTTTAGGGGGCCGCGGGGTTAGCACAGATACGCAGTATTTT	CASSLGGRGVSTDTQYF
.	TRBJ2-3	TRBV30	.	TGTGCCTGGGCGGTTCTAGAGGACTTATCAGATACGCAGTATTTT	CAWAVLEDLSDTQYF
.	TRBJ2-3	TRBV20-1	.	TGCAGTGCTAGAGCTCCTCGGATTTCGTCCGTCTCAGATACGCAGTATTTT	CSARAPRISSVSDTQYF
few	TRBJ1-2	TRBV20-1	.	TGCAGTGCTAGAGATCTCGTTGTAGGCGGCTACACCTTC	CSARDLVVGGYTF
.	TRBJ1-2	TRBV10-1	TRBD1	TGCGCCAGCGTGCCCAGGGTGATACCGGGACAGGTTTATGGCTACACCTTC	CASVPRVIPGQVYGYTF
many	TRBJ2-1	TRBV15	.	TGTGCCACCAGCAGAGACGTAATCGGGAAGATCAATGAGCAGTTCTTC	CATSRDVIGKINEQFF
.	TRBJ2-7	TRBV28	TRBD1	TGTGCCAGCAGTGGGCAGGGGGTTTGGAGGTACGAGCAGTACTTC	CASSGQGVWRYEQYF
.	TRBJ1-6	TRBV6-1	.	TGTGCCAGCAGTGAAGGGCCGGGGAATTCACCCCTCCACTTT	CASSEGPGNSPLHF
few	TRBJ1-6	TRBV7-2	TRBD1	TGTGCCAGCAGCCAGGGGGGGAGCTCCTATAATTCACCCCTCCACTTT	CASSQGGSSYNSPLHF
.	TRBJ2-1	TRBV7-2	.	TGTGCCAGCGGAGTGGGAGGCGTCAACAATGAGCAGTTCTTC	CASGVGGVNNEQFF
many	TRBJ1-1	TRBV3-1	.	TGTGCCAGCAGCCAAGTACCAGGACAGAAAGCTTTCTTT	CASSQVPGQKAFF
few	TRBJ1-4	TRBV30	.	TGTGCCTGGGCCAAGGCCCCGGGTGATGAAAAACTGTTTTTT	CAWAKAPGDEKLFF
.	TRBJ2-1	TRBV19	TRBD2	TGTGCCAGTAGTACCCCTTCCTCTAGCGGGAGCTCCTACAATGAGCAGTTCTTC	CASSTPSSSGSSYNEQFF
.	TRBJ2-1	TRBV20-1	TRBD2	TGCAGTGTTAGTCGTTCCCAAACTAGCGGGAGATACAATGAGCAGTTCTTC	CSVSRSQTSGRYNEQFF
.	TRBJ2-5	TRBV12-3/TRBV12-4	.	TGTGCCAGCACCTCCCTGGGCGTGGAGACCCAGTACTTC	CASTSLGVETQYF
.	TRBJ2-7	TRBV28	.	TGTGCCATCCTAGACCCCTCTCCCCCCTACGAGCAGTACTTC	CAILDPSPPYEQYF
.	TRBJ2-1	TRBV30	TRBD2	TGTGCCTGGACTAGCGGGAGGGCCCACCAGCAGTTCTTC	CAWTSGRAHQQFF
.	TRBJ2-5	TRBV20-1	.	TGCAGTGCTAGAGATGCCGAGCTCCAGACTCACGAGATAAGGACCCAGTACTTC	CSARDAELQTHEIRTQYF
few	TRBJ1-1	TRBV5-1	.	TGCGCCAGCAGCTTGACGGGACAAGAGTACACTGAAGCTTTCTTT	CASSLTGQEYTEAFF
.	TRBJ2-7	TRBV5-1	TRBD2	TGCGCCAGCAGCCCTGGGACTAGCGGGACCCTTAACAACTACGAGCAGTACTTC	CASSPGTSGTLNNYEQYF
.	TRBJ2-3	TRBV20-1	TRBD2	TGCAGTGCTCAGGGGACTAGCGGGGACGATTATACGCAGTATTTT	CSAQGTSGDDYTQYF
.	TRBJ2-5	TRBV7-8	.	TGTGCCAGCAGCTTAACCACAGGGAAGATTGGGGAGACCCAGTACTTC	CASSLTTGKIGETQYF
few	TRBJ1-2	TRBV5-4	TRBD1	TGTGCCAGCAGCTTGGCCCTGACAGGGAATGGCTACACCTTC	CASSLALTGNGYTF
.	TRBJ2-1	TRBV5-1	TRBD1	TGCGCCAGCAGCTGGATCACAGGGGGCACCTACAATGAGCAGTTCTTC	CASSWITGGTYNEQFF
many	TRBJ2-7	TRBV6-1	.	TGTGCCAGCAGTGAATATTCCACGGGCAACGAGCAGTACTTC	CASSEYSTGNEQYF
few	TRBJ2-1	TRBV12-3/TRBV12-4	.	TGTGCCAGCAGTTTGCACAGCTCCTACAATGAGCAGTTCTTC	CASSLHSSYNEQFF
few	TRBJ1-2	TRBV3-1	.	TGTGCCAGCAGCCACACGAGGACGGATGGCTACACCTTC	CASSHTRTDGYTF
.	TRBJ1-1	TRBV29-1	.	TGCAGCGTTGAGAGGCCCCCGGCGGCGGCTTTCTTT	CSVERPPAAAFF
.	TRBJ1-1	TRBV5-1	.	TGCGCCAGCAGCTTGGAACGGGGTTCGGGAGCTTTCTTT	CASSLERGSGAFF
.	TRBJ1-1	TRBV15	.	TGTGCCACCAGCCAATTTGGACAGAACACTGAAGCTTTCTTT	CATSQFGQNTEAFF
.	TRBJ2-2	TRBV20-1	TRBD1	TGCAGTGCTCCTCGAACCGGGACAGGGACTTACACCGGGGAGCTGTTTTTT	CSAPRTGTGTYTGELFF
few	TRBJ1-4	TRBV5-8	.	TGTGCCAGCAGCCCGAAGGGGAATCGGAAACTGTTTTTT	CASSPKGNRKLFF
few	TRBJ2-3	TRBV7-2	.	TGTGCCAGCAGCTTAGCGAGAGGGGATACGCAGTATTTT	CASSLARGDTQYF
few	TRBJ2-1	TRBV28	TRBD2	TGTGCCAGCAGTTTACCCCTAGCGGGGGGAAACTGGGAGCAGTTCTTC	CASSLPLAGGNWEQFF
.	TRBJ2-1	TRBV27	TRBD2	TGTGCCAGCAGTCTTCGCCCCGGGACTAGCGGAGGGCGCAATGAGCAGTTCTTC	CASSLRPGTSGGRNEQFF
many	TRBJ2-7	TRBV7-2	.	TGTGCCAGCAGCTTAGCCGGGACGGCCAAATACGAGCAGTACTTC	CASSLAGTAKYEQYF
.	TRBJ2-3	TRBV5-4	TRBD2	TGTGCCAGCAGCTACCCCAGGGCGGGAGGCGCAGATACGCAGTATTTT	CASSYPRAGGADTQYF
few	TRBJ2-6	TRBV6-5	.	TGTGCCAGCAGTTATGAGAACTCTGGGGCCAACGTCCTGACTTTC	CASSYENSGANVLTF
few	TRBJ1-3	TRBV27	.	TGTGCCAGCAGTTCGCAGGGACGGAACACCATATATTTT	CASSSQGRNTIYF